Each of the 6 T cell receptor beta chains below was sequenced from the same sample in a study of response to subunit inactivated influenza vaccine. TCRdb ran MiXCR on the RT-PCR reads and lists one entry per CDR3 protein. The sample gives 650,000 to 800,000 distinct CDR3 sequences, about 18% of which show up once; roughly a tenth is in the top ten. The sample in question was PBMCs from blood, obtained more than 4 days after vaccination. The receptors were gathered from a man aged 50 to 59 who received an inactivated influenza vaccine.

This clonotype has a handful of counts. The V gene is TRBV6-1, the J gene TRBJ1-2; 8 bases are shared with TRBD1. CDR3 length equals 14 residues. In germline, CDR1 is MNHNS, CDR2 SASEGT. V lost 6 bases and J lost 4; bases outside the gene matches: 7. CDR3 sequence: CASSATGEGYGYTF. Written as DNA, the CDR3 is TGTGCCAGCAGCGCGACAGGGGAAGGCTATGGCTACACCTTC.

V usage is TRBV7-9 and J usage is TRBJ2-3, with D possibly matching TRBD2 (5 bases). The CDR3 consists of 11 residues. The V gene lost 5 bases and the J gene lost 11 bases, with 11 bases spanning the gap. The germline gives CDR1 SEHNR, CDR2 FQNEAQ (reference sequence). CDR3 residues: CASSRVSGQYF. CDR3 bases: TGTGCCAGCAGCCGGGTCAGCGGGCAGTATTTT. Full variable domain (rest looked up from reference TRBV7-9 and TRBJ2-3): DTGVSQNPRHKITKRGQNVTFRCDPISEHNRLYWYRQTLGQGPEFLTYFQNEAQLEKSRLLSDRFSAERPKGSFSTLEIQRTEQGDSAMYLCASSRVSGQYFGPGTRLTVL.

This clonotype was counted between two and nine times. The V and J genes are TRBV10-2 and TRBJ2-3; weak D call: TRBD1 (6 bases). The CDR3 consists of 15 residues. CDR1 WSHSY and CDR2 SAAADI come from the germline V gene. The germline V and J ends were trimmed by 6 bases and 0 bases, with 13 bases remaining between them. CDR3: CASRPGTLSTDTQYF. The CDR3 region has the DNA TGCGCCAGCAGACCCGGGACACTCAGCACAGATACGCAGTATTTT.

The chain uses TRBV6-6 and TRBJ2-7, with D unclear. With 11 bases removed from V and 1 base from J, the gap between germline ends came to 15 bases. The germline CDR1 and CDR2 sequences are MNHNY and SVGAGI (reference sequence). The CDR3 is 13 amino acids. CDR3 sequence reads: CAAKRGPSYEQYF. In nucleotides, the CDR3 is TGTGCCGCAAAGAGAGGACCGTCCTACGAGCAGTACTTC.

V is TRBV15 and J is TRBJ2-1; no reliable D call. The CDR3 sequence is 14 residues long. Germline V gene sequence: CDR1 LNHNV, CDR2 YYDKDF (reference sequence). The ends were cut back, 4 bases at V and 0 bases at J, with 7 bases in the middle. The CDR3 DNA follows: TGTGCCACCAGCACGACCTCCTCCTACAATGAGCAGTTCTTC. Its translation is CATSTTSSYNEQFF.

This chain joins TRBV6-1 and TRBJ2-1, with D perhaps TRBD1 or TRBD2 (6 bases each). The germline V gene has CDR1 MNHNS and CDR2 SASEGT. CDR3 length: 15 amino acids. V was pared by 6 bases and J by 5 bases, with 17 bases between. CDR3 residues: CASSRQGGHHNEQFF. DNA for the CDR3: TGTGCCAGCAGCCGTCAAGGGGGGCACCACAATGAGCAGTTCTTC.